This T cell receptor (beta chain) was sequenced in a study of cytomegalovirus exposure and HLA in healthy donors. Study-level results: Some TCR beta chains (about 180 of them) were listed as cytomegalovirus-associated. Other equally common chains were less clonally expanded than HLA-associated TCR beta chains, a later analysis showed. Productive rates of about 87% or about 30% were seen for most TCR beta V segments in an earlier analysis.

Germline V CDR1 and CDR2: SEHNR, FQNEAQ (reference sequence). The CDR3 runs 14 residues. The germline V and J ends were trimmed by 8 bases and 1 base, with 14 bases remaining between them. As for this clone: Its target is unknown.

The primer mix had 60 Vbeta and 13 Jbeta primers. Profiling relied on immunoSEQ multiplex PCR, and the TCRdb table lists in-frame clones only, not all of them. Among 150,000 to 200,000 clones listed, around three quarters were seen once. V and J are TRBV7-9 and TRBJ1-1; D might be TRBD1 (6 bases). This TCR was recovered from a woman younger than 45 in good health and CMV-seronegative. Source material: PBMCs. The CDR3 coding sequence is TGTGCCAGCGCAGACGGGACATCGAACACTGAAGCTTTCTTT. It specifies CASADGTSNTEAFF.